This TCR beta chain is drawn from a study of CD8 T cells in Susac syndrome. About the research overall: When blood was collected, patients with Susac syndrome were therapy-naive, were taking corticosteroids, or were receiving intravenous immunoglobulin alone.

It was with random hexamers that about 0.45 to 1 ug RNA was reverse transcribed. Amplification of TCR beta CDR3 across 54 Vbeta and 13 Jbeta was performed with immunoSEQ multiplex PCR. TCRdb redid the calling of the immunoSEQ multiplex PCR reads with MiXCR, one entry per CDR3 protein. The sample carries about 150,000 distinct CDR3 sequences, nearly 97% recorded once. Between the trimmed V and J ends, which lost 6 bases and 2 bases, there was a span of 16 bases. This CDR3 is 14 amino acids long. The V gene's germline CDR1 is SQVTM and CDR2 ANQGSEA. This chain links TRBV29-1 with TRBJ2-5; no firm D call. The sequenced sample was CD4+ T cells from PBMCs. This TCR came from a human donor with Susac syndrome. The CDR3 loop reads CSVSGRRNQETQYF. The CDR3 coding sequence is TGCAGCGTCTCTGGTAGGCGAAATCAAGAGACCCAGTACTTC. Variable domain in full (rest from reference TRBV29-1 and TRBJ2-5): SAVISQKPSRDICQRGTSLTIQCQVDSQVTMMFWYRQQPGQSLTLIATANQGSEATYESGFVIDKFPISRPNLTFSTLTVSNMSPEDSSIYLCSVSGRRNQETQYFGPGTRLLVL.